This T cell receptor beta chain appears in the sequencing data of a study of CD8+CD57+ T cells in acquired aplastic anemia. The CDR3 spans 14 residues. The germline V gene has CDR1 SGHRS and CDR2 YFSETQ. J was trimmed by 4 bases and V by 0 bases; bases with no gene match: 3. This clonotype was counted many times. CDR3 and TCR beta VDJ profiling relied on a genomic DNA template. TCRdb fed the reads into MiXCR, producing one record per CDR3 protein. The table has under 200,000 distinct CDR3 sequences, approximately 40% seen once. Material: sorted CD4+, CD8+, or CD8+CD57+ T cells (not recorded which) from PBMCs. The clonotype comes from a human donor in good health. The rearrangement uses TRBV5-1 and TRBJ2-7; 8 nucleotides align to TRBD1. CDR3 in amino acids: CASSLGTGIYEQYF. CDR3 nucleotide sequence: TGCGCCAGCAGCTTGGGGACAGGGATTTACGAGCAGTACTTC.